Here is one T cell receptor (beta chain) with its context. Its antigen is unknown. Method: immunoSEQ multiplex PCR; TCRdb's copy keeps in-frame clones and lacks some. The repertoire holds 150,000 to 160,000 clones, with approximately 86% as singletons. While the first cohort had around 700 subjects, the donors belonged to the separate validation cohort of 120 subjects. This specimen belongs to a study of cytomegalovirus exposure and HLA in healthy donors. The trim removed 9 bases at V and 1 base at J, leaving 4 bases unmatched. The CDR3 contains 13 residues. Germline loops: CDR1 SNHLY, CDR2 FYNNEI. Study-level points and caveats: Researchers counted over 150 TCR beta chains as cytomegalovirus-associated.

The sample was PBMCs. The TCR sequence derives from a man aged 18 to 30 in good health and CMV-seropositive. The genes are TRBV2 and TRBJ2-7; 9 bases match TRBD2. CDR3 DNA: TGTGCCAGAGCGGGGGGCCATTCCTACGAGCAGTACTTC. As protein: CARAGGHSYEQYF.